Listed below are T cell receptor beta chains from one sample, sequenced in a study of blood T cell repertoires in COVID-19. Data came from immunoSEQ multiplex PCR; TCRdb stores just in-frame clones and leaves some out. Here the sample spans 300,000 to 350,000 clones, about 90% being singletons. Sequenced: PBMCs or T cells enriched from blood (not recorded which). These receptors all stem from a woman aged 18-29 years with acute COVID-19. Each CDR3 is given with its conserved first and last residue. The D gene is left open where the match is weak. A clone size is listed for some rows: how often the clone was seen (once, few, many), or a class if it is expanded.

V gene: TRBV28
clone size: NA
D gene: NA
J gene: TRBJ1-1
CDR3 protein: CATSVGGEGAEAFF
CDR3 DNA: TGTGCCACCTCTGTCGGAGGGGAAGGGGCTGAAGCTTTCTTT

V gene: TRBV28
clone size: once
D gene: TRBD2
J gene: TRBJ2-7
CDR3 protein: CASSSLDGRGYEQYF
CDR3 DNA: TGTGCCAGCAGTTCCTTGGACGGGAGGGGGTACGAGCAGTACTTC

V gene: TRBV24-1
clone size: NA
D gene: NA
J gene: TRBJ2-1
CDR3 protein: CATSDLDSSADEQFF
CDR3 DNA: TGTGCCACCAGTGATTTGGATAGCTCCGCCGATGAGCAGTTCTTC

V gene: TRBV11-2
clone size: NA
D gene: TRBD1
J gene: TRBJ1-2
CDR3 protein: CASSLGLRTGSPGDSGYTF
CDR3 DNA: TGTGCCAGCAGCTTAGGGCTTCGGACAGGTTCACCCGGGGACTCTGGCTACACCTTC

V gene: TRBV14
clone size: NA
D gene: TRBD1
J gene: TRBJ2-7
CDR3 protein: CASSRGQGPLVEQYF
CDR3 DNA: TGTGCCAGCAGCCGGGGACAGGGGCCCTTGGTTGAGCAGTACTTC

V gene: TRBV7-2
clone size: NA
D gene: TRBD2
J gene: TRBJ2-5
CDR3 protein: CASSLQSGRALETQYF
CDR3 DNA: TGTGCCAGCAGCTTACAAAGCGGGAGGGCCCTAGAGACCCAGTACTTC

V gene: TRBV15
clone size: NA
D gene: NA
J gene: TRBJ2-4
CDR3 protein: CATSTQGFAKNIQYF
CDR3 DNA: TGTGCCACCAGCACTCAGGGGTTTGCCAAAAACATTCAGTACTTC

V gene: TRBV21-1
clone size: NA
D gene: NA
J gene: TRBJ1-5
CDR3 protein: CASSLGPGVVGQPQHF
CDR3 DNA: TGTGCCAGCAGCCTCGGTCCAGGGGTAGTTGGTCAGCCCCAGCATTTT

V gene: TRBV5-1
clone size: NA
D gene: TRBD1
J gene: TRBJ2-7
CDR3 protein: CASSGTETKQYF
CDR3 DNA: TGCGCCAGCAGCGGGACAGAGACTAAGCAGTACTTC

V gene: TRBV7-6
clone size: NA
D gene: NA
J gene: TRBJ1-5
CDR3 protein: CASSPREGIEPQHF
CDR3 DNA: TGTGCCAGCAGCCCCCGGGAGGGGATTGAGCCCCAGCATTTT